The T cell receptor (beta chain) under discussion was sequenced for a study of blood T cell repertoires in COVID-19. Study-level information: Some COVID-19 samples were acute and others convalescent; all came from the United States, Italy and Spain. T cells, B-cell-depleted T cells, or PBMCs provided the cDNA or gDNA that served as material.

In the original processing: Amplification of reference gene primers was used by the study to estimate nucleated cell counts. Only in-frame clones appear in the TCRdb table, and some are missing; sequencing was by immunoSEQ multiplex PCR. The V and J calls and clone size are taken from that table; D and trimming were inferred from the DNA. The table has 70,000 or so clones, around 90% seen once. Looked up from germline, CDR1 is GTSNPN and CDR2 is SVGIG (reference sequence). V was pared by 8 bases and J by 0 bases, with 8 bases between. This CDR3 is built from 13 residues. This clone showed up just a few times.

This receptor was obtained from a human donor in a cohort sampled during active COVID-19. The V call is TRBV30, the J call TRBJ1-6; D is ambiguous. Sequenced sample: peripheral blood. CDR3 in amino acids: CAARDSYNSPLHF. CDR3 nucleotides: TGTGCCGCCCGGGACTCCTATAATTCACCCCTCCACTTT.